Following are 7 T cell receptor beta chains from one sample sequenced in a study of CD8+ T cells in alopecia areata. Once RNA had been extracted, it was reverse transcribed into cDNA to act as the sequencing template. Sequencing was performed with immunoSEQ multiplex PCR; in TCRdb, only in-frame clones are kept and a portion is missing. The counts give 200,000 to 300,000 clones, none of them seen only once; more than 0.95% is held by the top ten. The sorting of pooled cutaneous lymph node cells relied on CD4, CD8alpha, NKG2D, NKG2ACE and other markers. The sample was CD4+ T cells sorted from a lymph node. The receptor set was obtained from a C3H/HeJ mouse with alopecia areata. The MHC haplotype recorded for the strain is H2-k.

This clone was seen a few times. All gene names here are mouse names. The read comes to an end 4 residues before the CDR3 does, leaving the germline J gene to fill in the end. The rearrangement links TRBV13-1 to TRBJ1-1, with TRBD1 matching over 8 bases. Germline V CDR1 and CDR2: NSHNY, SYGAGN. J was trimmed by 1 base and V by 2 bases; bases with no gene match: 4. The CDR3 contains 15 residues. The part of the CDR3 DNA that was read is TGTGCCAGCAGTGAACAGGGGGAGGGAAACACA. It is translated as CASSEQGEGNT. The full CDR3 is CASSEQGEGNTEVFF.

With regard to this clone: Genes and germline are mouse. The read gets to within 4 residues of the CDR3 end, and the germline J gene fills in the rest. The J gene is TRBJ2-2, the V gene TRBV13-1, with D possibly TRBD1 on 6 matching bases. The germline V gene has CDR1 NSHNY and CDR2 SYGAGN. The CDR3 runs 14 residues. Trimming shortened V by 1 base and J by 6 bases, and 10 bases separated the two germline ends. The CDR3 region is CASSDRSGAGQLYF. CDR3 DNA (partial): TGTGCCAGCAGTGATCGCTCAGGGGCCGGG.

This clone was seen more than once but under ten times. Here the gene names and germline are mouse. Read sequence stops 4 residues before the CDR3 end, and the germline J gene provides the missing end. This specimen includes other DNA sequences encoding the same CDR3. The chain links TRBV1 to TRBJ2-3; TRBD2 is a possible D gene (5 bases). Per the germline V gene, CDR1 is NSQYPW and CDR2 is LRSPGD (reference sequence). The ends were cut back, 0 bases at V and 0 bases at J, with 7 bases in the middle. This CDR3 spans 15 amino acids. The CDR3 bases that were read are TGCACCTGCAGTGCAGACAGGACTAGTGCAGAA. Encoded protein: CTCSADRTSAE. The CDR3 reads in full as CTCSADRTSAETLYF.

This clone came up a few times. Mouse names are used for the genes. In the same sample, other DNA sequences code for this CDR3. CDR3 DNA (partial): TGTGCCTGGAGGGGACAGGGGAGTGCAGAA. It is translated as CAWRGQGSAE. The whole CDR3 protein reads CAWRGQGSAETLYF. The chain combines TRBV31 with TRBJ2-3, with 10 bases aligning to TRBD1. With the read ending 4 residues before the CDR3 end, the germline J gene is used to fill in that end. The trim removed 3 bases at V and 0 bases at J, leaving 0 bases unmatched. Germline values: CDR1 GKSSPN, CDR2 SITVG. This CDR3 is 14 amino acids long.

This clone was seen a handful of times. Mouse germline and gene names are used. The read ends 4 residues shy of where the CDR3 ends; the end is completed using the germline J gene. This chain links TRBV1 with TRBJ2-5; tentatively, D is TRBD1 (6 bases). Germline lookup yields CDR1 NSQYPW and CDR2 LRSPGD (reference sequence). Trimming took 3 bases from V and 3 from J, leaving 13 bases between them. The CDR3 runs 15 residues. The part of the CDR3 DNA that was read is TGCACCTGCAGTGCTCCCGGGACAAATCAAGAC. Translating gives CTCSAPGTNQD. The full CDR3 sequence reads CTCSAPGTNQDTQYF.

This clone was observed a few times. This may arise from a read error, as a much more abundant clone is one base away. Gene and germline names: mouse. Read sequence stops 4 residues before the CDR3 end, and the germline J gene provides the missing end. This same CDR3 is encoded by further DNA sequences in the sample. V and J are TRBV19 and TRBJ2-1; the match to TRBD2 covers 10 bases. CDR3 size: 14 residues. V gave up 5 bases and J gave up 1 base; unmatched junction bases: 0. CDR1 is FNHDT, CDR2 SITEND, per germline (reference sequence). The part of the CDR3 DNA that was read is TGTGCCAGCAGGGACTGGGGGAACTATGCT. It translates to CASRDWGNYA. The whole CDR3 is CASRDWGNYAEQFF. The full variable domain, with the rest looked up from reference TRBV19 and TRBJ2-1, is GGIITQTPKFLIGQEGQKLTLKCQQNFNHDTMYWYRQDSGKGLRLIYYSITENDLQKGDLSEGYDASREKKSSFSLTVTSAQKNEMAVFLCASRDWGNYAEQFFGPGTRLTVL.

A note on this clone: The genes and germline here are from mouse. The read terminates 4 residues ahead of where the CDR3 ends, so the germline J gene completes it. The chain employs TRBV13-1 and TRBJ1-1; D perhaps matches TRBD1 (6 bases). CDR1 and CDR2 (germline): NSHNY, SYGAGN. This CDR3 comprises 15 residues. V was trimmed by 2 bases and J by 1 base, leaving 12 bases between them. Here the CDR3 reads CASSERGQKNTEVFF. The covered CDR3 bases are TGTGCCAGCAGTGAACGGGGACAAAAAAACACA.